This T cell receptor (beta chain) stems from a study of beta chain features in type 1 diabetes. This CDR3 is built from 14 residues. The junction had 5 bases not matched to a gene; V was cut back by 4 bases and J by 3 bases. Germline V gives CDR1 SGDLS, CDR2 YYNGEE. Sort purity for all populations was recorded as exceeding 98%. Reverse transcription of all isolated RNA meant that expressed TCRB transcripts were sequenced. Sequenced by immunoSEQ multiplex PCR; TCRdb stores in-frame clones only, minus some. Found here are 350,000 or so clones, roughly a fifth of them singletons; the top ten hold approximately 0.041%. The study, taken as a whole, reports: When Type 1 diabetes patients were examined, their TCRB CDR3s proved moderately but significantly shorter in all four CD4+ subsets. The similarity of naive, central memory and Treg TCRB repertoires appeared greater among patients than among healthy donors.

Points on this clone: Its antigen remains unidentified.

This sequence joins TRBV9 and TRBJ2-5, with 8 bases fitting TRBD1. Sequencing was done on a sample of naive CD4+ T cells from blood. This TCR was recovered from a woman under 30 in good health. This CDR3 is CASSQGQGEETQYF. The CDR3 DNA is TGTGCCAGCAGCCAAGGACAGGGAGAAGAGACCCAGTACTTC.